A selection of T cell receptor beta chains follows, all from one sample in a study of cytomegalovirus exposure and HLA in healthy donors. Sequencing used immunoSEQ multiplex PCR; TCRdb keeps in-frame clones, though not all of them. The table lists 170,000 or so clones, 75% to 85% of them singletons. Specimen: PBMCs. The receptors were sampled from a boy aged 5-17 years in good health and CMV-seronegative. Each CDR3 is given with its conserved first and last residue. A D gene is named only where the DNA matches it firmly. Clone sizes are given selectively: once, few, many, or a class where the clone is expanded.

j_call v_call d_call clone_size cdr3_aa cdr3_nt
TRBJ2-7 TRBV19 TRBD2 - CASSIGGTSGRYEQYF TGTGCCAGTAGTATAGGAGGAACTAGCGGGCGATACGAGCAGTACTTC
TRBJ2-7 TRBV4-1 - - CASSQVAGEQYF TGCGCCAGCAGCCAAGTAGCCGGCGAGCAGTACTTC
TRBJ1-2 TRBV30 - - CAWSGGGKRYGYTF TGTGCCTGGAGTGGGGGGGGGAAGAGGTATGGCTACACCTTC
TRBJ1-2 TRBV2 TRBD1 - CASRGTGGQDGYTF TGTGCCAGCAGGGGGACAGGGGGACAAGATGGCTACACCTTC
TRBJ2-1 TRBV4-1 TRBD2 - CASSHRGGHNEQFF TGCGCCAGCAGCCATCGGGGGGGCCACAATGAGCAGTTCTTC
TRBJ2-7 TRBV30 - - CAWQDSYEQYF TGTGCCTGGCAGGACAGTTACGAGCAGTACTTC
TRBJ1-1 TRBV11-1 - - CASSLHSGNTEAFF TGTGCCAGCAGCTTACACTCGGGAAACACTGAAGCTTTCTTT
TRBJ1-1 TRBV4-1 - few CASSQATGEAFF TGCGCCAGCAGCCAAGCTACAGGTGAAGCTTTCTTT
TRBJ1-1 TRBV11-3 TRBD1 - CASSSQGQGEAFF TGTGCCAGCAGCTCGCAGGGACAGGGTGAAGCTTTCTTT
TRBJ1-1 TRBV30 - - CAWGGTVVLEAFF TGTGCCTGGGGCGGCACCGTCGTGTTGGAAGCTTTCTTT
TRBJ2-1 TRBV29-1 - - CSATPGYFYNEQFF TGCAGCGCCACGCCGGGTTATTTCTACAATGAGCAGTTCTTC
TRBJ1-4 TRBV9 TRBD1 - CASSVADRGREKLFF TGTGCCAGCAGCGTAGCCGACAGGGGTCGTGAAAAACTGTTTTTT
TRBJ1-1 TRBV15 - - CATSSLNTGNTEAFF TGTGCCACCAGCAGCCTTAATACAGGAAACACTGAAGCTTTCTTT
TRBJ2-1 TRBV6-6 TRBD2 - CASSYGTSGRAYEQFF TGTGCCAGCAGTTACGGGACTAGCGGGAGAGCCTACGAGCAGTTCTTC
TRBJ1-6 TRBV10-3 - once CAIKEGGAANSPLHF TGTGCCATCAAGGAAGGTGGGGCCGCGAATTCACCCCTCCACTTT
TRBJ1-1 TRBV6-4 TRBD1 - CASREQGGTEAFF TGTGCCAGCAGAGAACAGGGGGGCACTGAAGCTTTCTTT
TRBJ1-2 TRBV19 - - CASSTKTDTNYGYTF TGTGCCAGTAGTACGAAGACAGATACTAACTATGGCTACACCTTC
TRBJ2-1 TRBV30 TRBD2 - CAWELGGGYNEQFF TGTGCCTGGGAACTGGGGGGGGGCTACAATGAGCAGTTCTTC
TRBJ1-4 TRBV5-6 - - CASSPTTGLANEKLFF TGTGCCAGCAGCCCTACCACAGGGTTAGCTAATGAAAAACTGTTTTTT